Following are 9 T cell receptor beta chains from one sample sequenced in a study of blood T cell repertoires in COVID-19. Sequencing was performed with immunoSEQ multiplex PCR; in TCRdb, only in-frame clones are kept and a portion is missing. The sample holds 20,000 to 25,000 clones, approximately 81% seen once. Material: peripheral blood. Receptor source: a man in his forties with acute or convalescent COVID-19.

This chain uses TRBV10-2 with TRBJ2-3; 14 nucleotides agree with TRBD2. The trim removed 3 bases at V and 0 bases at J, leaving 8 bases unmatched. CDR1 is WSHSY, CDR2 SAAADI, per germline. The CDR3 has 19 residues. CDR3 protein: CASSERTSGRPYSTDTQYF. CDR3 bases: TGCGCCAGCAGTGAAAGGACTAGCGGGAGGCCCTACAGCACAGATACGCAGTATTTT.

This chain uses TRBV11-1 with TRBJ2-7; 7 nucleotides agree with TRBD1. Germline assignment: CDR1 SGHAT and CDR2 FQDESV (reference sequence). This CDR3 is built from 12 residues. J gave up 2 bases and V 10 bases, and 5 bases lay outside the gene matches. Here the CDR3 DNA reads TGTGCCACGGGGCAGGGGGCCTACGAGCAGTACTTC. As protein: CATGQGAYEQYF.

This clone turned up a few times. This chain joins TRBV19 and TRBJ2-2; a possible D gene is TRBD1 (6 bases). V lost 3 bases, J lost 2 bases, and 13 bases lay in between. The CDR3 contains 16 residues. The V gene's germline CDR1 is LNHDA and CDR2 SQIVND (reference sequence). DNA of the CDR3: TGTGCCAGTAGTATCTTGGGGGCCTTCAACACCGGGGAGCTGTTTTTT. It yields the protein CASSILGAFNTGELFF.

The chain employs TRBV18 and TRBJ2-7; D is possibly TRBD2 (6 bases). Trimming took 3 bases from V and 3 from J, leaving 15 bases between them. Germline loops: CDR1 KGHSH, CDR2 LQKENI. CDR3 size: 15 residues. The CDR3 here is CASSPTPGTGYEQYF. The CDR3 DNA is TGTGCCAGCTCACCTACCCCAGGGACTGGCTACGAGCAGTACTTC.

The chain carries TRBV27 and TRBJ1-3; D unresolved. Germline lookup yields CDR1 MNHEY and CDR2 SMNVEV (reference sequence). The CDR3 is made up of 16 amino acids. Deletions cut 5 bases from V and 2 bases from J, with 16 bases between. The CDR3 DNA is TGTGCCAGCAGTCCCACCAGTTACGAACCTGGAAACACCATATATTTT. Translated, it gives CASSPTSYEPGNTIYF.

This clone is classed as medium-sized. The chain joins TRBV29-1 to TRBJ1-2, with D unresolved. The CDR3 runs 9 residues. The V and J ends lost 5 bases and 14 bases respectively, with 12 bases between them. Germline V gene lookup returns CDR1 SQVTM and CDR2 ANQGSEA. The CDR3 sequence: CSVPYGCTF. The CDR3 DNA is TGCAGCGTTCCTTACGGGTGTACCTTC.

V gene TRBV29-1 combines with J gene TRBJ1-2; unclear D gene. The CDR3 consists of 9 residues. Trimming pared 0 bases from V and 13 bases from J, leaving 6 bases between. Germline V gene lookup returns CDR1 SQVTM and CDR2 ANQGSEA. CDR3 nucleotides: TGCAGCGTTGAAGAAGGAGGCACCTTC. Translated, it gives CSVEEGGTF. The whole variable domain, filled in from reference TRBV29-1 and TRBJ1-2, reads SAVISQKPSRDICQRGTSLTIQCQVDSQVTMMFWYRQQPGQSLTLIATANQGSEATYESGFVIDKFPISRPNLTFSTLTVSNMSPEDSSIYLCSVEEGGTFGSGTRLTVV.

V is TRBV6-6 and J is TRBJ1-5; no firm D call. The CDR3 runs to 14 residues. Germline assignment: CDR1 MNHNY and CDR2 SVGAGI (reference sequence). V lost 2 bases, J lost 4 bases, and 9 bases lay in between. The CDR3 here is CASSYEGRNQPQHF. The DNA of the CDR3 is TGTGCCAGCAGTTACGAGGGCAGAAATCAGCCCCAGCATTTT.

This rearrangement joins TRBV6-6 to TRBJ1-5, with 11 bases fitting TRBD1. The CDR3 sequence is 15 residues long. V was pared by 7 bases and J by 5 bases, with 7 bases of the junction left unmatched. Germline V gene data show CDR1 as MNHNY and CDR2 as SVGAGI (reference sequence). The CDR3 spells CASTGTGGVYQPQHF. CDR3 coding DNA: TGTGCCAGCACCGGGACAGGGGGTGTCTATCAGCCCCAGCATTTT.